This entry lists 11 T cell receptor beta chains sequenced from one sample in a study of control samples from healthy donors and cancer patients. The data were produced by immunoSEQ multiplex PCR, yet TCRdb's version contains in-frame clones alone and is incomplete. The sample holds around 150,000 clones, 75% to 90% seen once. Input material: blood. These receptors were obtained from a young man in good health.

About this clone itself: The missing conserved phenylalanine or tryptophan at the end of this CDR3 makes a read error likely. No DNA is shown, since the ends of the CDR3 on it are uncertain; the CDR3 is the one TCRdb lists. The gene calls are TRBV27 and TRBJ2-7; the table calls TRBD1, which could not be checked here. The CDR3 adds up to 10 amino acids, both ends counted. The V gene's germline CDR1 is MNHEY and CDR2 SMNVEV (reference sequence). CDR3 in amino acids: CASSPDSPIQ.

This clone has a single count. The CDR3 loop is CASSLVQGPETQYF. The CDR3 DNA sequence: TGTGCCAGTAGCCTGGTACAGGGTCCGGAGACCCAGTACTTC. This chain uses TRBV19 with TRBJ2-5; maybe TRBD1 (6 bases). Looked up from germline, CDR1 is LNHDA and CDR2 is SQIVND (reference sequence). The CDR3 is made up of 14 amino acids. V was cut by 6 bases and J by 5 bases, with 16 bases left in between.

V gene TRBV9 combines with J gene TRBJ1-3; D unresolved. V dropped 0 bases and J dropped 2 bases, with 9 bases sitting between them. CDR1 is SGDLS, CDR2 YYNGEE, per germline. This CDR3 is built from 15 residues. DNA for the CDR3: TGTGCCAGCAGCGTAGTCGGCAGCGCTGGAAACACCATATATTTT. Its protein product is CASSVVGSAGNTIYF.

The chain has TRBV7-3 and TRBJ2-3; D uncertain. Germline CDR1 is SGHTA and CDR2 is FQGTGA. The CDR3 loop spans 12 amino acids. The germline V and J ends were trimmed by 5 bases and 3 bases, with 6 bases remaining between them. The CDR3: CASSAQTDTQYF. The CDR3 DNA follows: TGTGCCAGCAGCGCGCAGACAGATACGCAGTATTTT.

V is TRBV3-1 (or the pseudogene TRBV3-2) and J is TRBJ1-2; 7 bases are a match to TRBD1. The germline V gene has CDR1 LGHDT and CDR2 YNNKEL (reference sequence). This CDR3 spans 19 amino acids. V trimming: 0 bases; J trimming: 4 bases; junction bases outside the gene matches: 17. The CDR3 protein is CASSQDAHRQGSTGYGYTF. In nucleotides, the CDR3 is TGTGCCAGCAGCCAAGATGCCCATAGACAGGGTTCGACGGGCTATGGCTACACCTTC.

The chain employs TRBV2 and TRBJ2-7; 7 bases match TRBD1. The V gene's germline CDR1 is SNHLY and CDR2 FYNNEI. This CDR3 has 16 residues. The J segment lost 1 base and the V segment lost 6 bases, leaving 12 bases of the junction unmatched. CDR3 coding DNA: TGTGCCAGCAGATACTCGACAGGGAGCTATTCCTACGAGCAGTACTTC. Its translation: CASRYSTGSYSYEQYF.

The DNA of the CDR3 is TGTGCTAGTGCCCGGGGAACAACTAATGAAAAACTGTTTTTT. Translation: CASARGTTNEKLFF. This chain links TRBV12-5 with TRBJ1-4; unclear D gene. There are 14 residues in the CDR3. CDR1 and CDR2 (germline): LGHNT, FRNRAP. V shed 7 bases and J shed 0 bases, with 9 bases lying between them.

V and J are TRBV6-5 and TRBJ1-2; a possible D gene is TRBD1 (5 bases). Germline V gene lookup returns CDR1 MNHEY and CDR2 SVGAGI. This CDR3 region has 12 residues. V lost 11 bases, J lost 2 bases, and 12 bases lay in between. CDR3 nucleotide sequence: TGTGCCGGGTTTGGGGCGAACTATGGCTACACCTTC. Its protein is CAGFGANYGYTF.

V usage is TRBV27 and J usage is TRBJ1-5; D gene ambiguous. Germline lookup yields CDR1 MNHEY and CDR2 SMNVEV (reference sequence). The germline V and J ends were trimmed by 4 bases and 0 bases, with 13 bases remaining between them. The CDR3 runs to 16 residues. The CDR3 loop reads CASSSGIGYSNQPQHF. CDR3 sequence (DNA): TGTGCCAGCAGTTCGGGGATTGGTTATAGCAATCAGCCCCAGCATTTT.

This rearrangement joins TRBV11-1 to TRBJ2-3; TRBD2 agrees at 9 bases. Germline assignment: CDR1 SGHAT and CDR2 FQDESV (reference sequence). J lost 4 bases, V lost 2 bases, and 7 bases had no gene match. There are 16 residues in the CDR3. The CDR3 DNA reads as TGTGCCAGCAGCTTACCAAGGACTAGCGTGGCAGATACGCAGTATTTT. Its protein is CASSLPRTSVADTQYF.

The V gene is TRBV14, the J gene TRBJ1-1, with D perhaps matching TRBD1 (5 bases). Germline CDR1 and CDR2: SGHDN and FVKESK. V was cut by 0 bases and J by 3 bases, with 11 bases left in between. This CDR3 contains 15 residues. The CDR3 reads CASSQESGWDTEAFF. The CDR3, as DNA: TGTGCCAGCAGCCAAGAATCAGGGTGGGACACTGAAGCTTTCTTT.